These 20 T cell receptor beta chains originate from one sample sequenced in a study of control samples from healthy donors and cancer patients. Here immunoSEQ multiplex PCR was the method, and the copy in TCRdb shows in-frame clones only, minus some. The sample lists about 180,000 clones, 90% occurring once. Specimen: blood. These TCRs come from a woman aged 45 to 65 in good health.

This chain uses TRBV11-2 with TRBJ1-1; D uncertain. Germline V gene sequence: CDR1 SGHAT, CDR2 FQNNGV. This CDR3 region has 11 residues. The V end lost 6 bases, the J end lost 1 base, and 3 bases lay between the germline ends. The CDR3: CASRQNTEAFF. The CDR3 nucleotides read TGTGCCAGCAGACAGAACACTGAAGCTTTCTTT.

The genes are TRBV4-2 and TRBJ2-7; D unresolved. This CDR3 contains 15 residues. V was clipped by 0 bases and J by 3 bases, with 12 bases between them. Germline V gene lookup returns CDR1 LGHNA and CDR2 YNFKEQ. CDR3 sequence: CASSQEAHQDYEQYF. The CDR3 region has the DNA TGTGCCAGCAGCCAAGAGGCCCATCAGGACTACGAGCAGTACTTC.

The V and J genes are TRBV9 and TRBJ1-2, with 9 bases matching TRBD1. This CDR3 is 15 amino acids long. Trimming took 5 bases from V and 5 from J; bases not matched to a gene: 10. Germline lookup yields CDR1 SGDLS and CDR2 YYNGEE. DNA of the CDR3: TGTGCCAGCAGTGATTGGACAGGGGCTTTTTATGGCTACACCTTC. It encodes CASSDWTGAFYGYTF.

V gene TRBV30 combines with J gene TRBJ1-2; the D is unclear. With 4 bases removed from V and 0 bases from J, the gap between germline ends came to 9 bases. Germline V gene sequence: CDR1 GTSNPN, CDR2 SVGIG (reference sequence). This CDR3 is 13 amino acids long. CDR3 in amino acids: CAWNQRANYGYTF. In nucleotides, the CDR3 is TGTGCCTGGAACCAGAGAGCTAACTATGGCTACACCTTC.

The chain is built from TRBV3-1 (or the pseudogene TRBV3-2) and TRBJ2-7; weak D call: TRBD2 (5 bases). There are 16 residues in the CDR3. V lost 4 bases to trimming and J lost 0 bases, with 16 bases between them. CDR1 is LGHDT and CDR2 is YNNKEL in the germline V gene (reference sequence). The CDR3 coding sequence is TGTGCCAGCAGCCCCCGTCCGAGCGGCAGCTCCTACGAGCAGTACTTC. It is translated as CASSPRPSGSSYEQYF.

CDR3 loop: CASSALFGGSETQYF. CDR3 nucleotides: TGTGCCAGCAGCGCCCTATTCGGGGGGTCCGAGACCCAGTACTTC. The chain links TRBV7-2 to TRBJ2-5; 7 bases match TRBD2. Germline lookup yields CDR1 SGHTA and CDR2 FQGNSA. V shed 5 bases, J shed 5 bases, and the junction held 11 bases outside the gene matches. The CDR3 loop spans 15 amino acids.

The chain links TRBV2 to TRBJ2-1; D possibly corresponds to TRBD2 (5 bases). The V gene lost 9 bases and the J gene lost 4 bases, with 7 bases spanning the gap. The length of the CDR3 is 11 residues. Germline V gene sequence: CDR1 SNHLY, CDR2 FYNNEI. The CDR3 bases are TGTGCCAGTGAGGGTTACAATGAGCAGTTCTTC. It is translated as CASEGYNEQFF.

This clone was found once. The V and J genes are TRBV7-3 and TRBJ2-1; D uncertain. The V gene's germline CDR1 is SGHTA and CDR2 FQGTGA. Deletions cut 5 bases from V and 6 bases from J, with 14 bases between. This CDR3 has 14 amino acids. CDR3 sequence reads: CASSPAGVPNEQFF. The CDR3 nucleotides read TGTGCCAGCAGCCCAGCAGGAGTCCCCAATGAGCAGTTCTTC. Filled out from reference TRBV7-3 and TRBJ2-1, the complete variable domain reads GAGVSQTPSNKVTEKGKYVELRCDPISGHTALYWYRQSLGQGPEFLIYFQGTGAADDSGLPNDRFFAVRPEGSVSTLKIQRTERGDSAVYLCASSPAGVPNEQFFGPGTRLTVL.

CDR3 in amino acids: CASSLEGRYQETQYF. In nucleotides, the CDR3 is TGTGCCAGCAGTTTAGAGGGACGGTACCAAGAGACCCAGTACTTC. This sequence joins TRBV28 and TRBJ2-5; D possibly uses TRBD1 or TRBD2 (5 bases each). V gave up 2 bases and J gave up 0 bases, with 10 bases separating them. The CDR3 has 15 residues. Germline-derived CDR1 and CDR2 are MDHEN and SYDVKM.

This chain links TRBV3-1 (or the pseudogene TRBV3-2) with TRBJ2-5, with 7 positions matching TRBD1. Germline loops: CDR1 LGHDT, CDR2 YNNKEL (reference sequence). The CDR3 runs to 12 residues. V lost 9 bases to trimming and J lost 4 bases; unmatched junction nucleotides: 5. CDR3: CASEGAPETQYF. The CDR3 DNA reads TGTGCCAGTGAGGGGGCTCCAGAGACCCAGTACTTC.

The rearrangement uses TRBV10-3 and TRBJ2-7, with 7 bases matching TRBD1. The CDR3 covers 15 residues. Trimming removed 6 bases from V and 5 bases from J; junction bases left unmatched: 13. Per germline, CDR1 ENHRY and CDR2 SYGVKD. CDR3 sequence reads: CAISQVATGTDEQYF. CDR3 sequence (DNA): TGTGCCATCAGCCAAGTAGCGACAGGGACGGACGAGCAGTACTTC.

The chain carries TRBV5-6 and TRBJ1-2; 9 bases fit TRBD1. Germline CDR1 reads SGHDT; CDR2 reads YYEEEE. The CDR3 is 13 amino acids. The trim removed 7 bases at V and 4 bases at J, leaving 5 bases unmatched. CDR3 in amino acids: CASSGGQGYGYTF. For the CDR3, the DNA is TGTGCCAGCTCGGGGGGACAGGGCTATGGCTACACCTTC.

The J gene is TRBJ2-1, the V gene TRBV11-2; TRBD1 might be the D (6 bases). The V and J ends lost 3 bases and 6 bases respectively, with 9 bases between them. The CDR3 contains 13 residues. Per germline, CDR1 SGHAT and CDR2 FQNNGV. The CDR3 DNA reads TGTGCCAGCAGCTTGGTCAGGGGCAATGAGCAGTTCTTC. Translated, it gives CASSLVRGNEQFF. Variable domain in full (rest from reference TRBV11-2 and TRBJ2-1): EAGVAQSPRYKIIEKRQSVAFWCNPISGHATLYWYQQILGQGPKLLIQFQNNGVVDDSQLPKDRFSAERLKGVDSTLKIQPAKLEDSAVYLCASSLVRGNEQFFGPGTRLTVL.

This sequence joins TRBV9 and TRBJ1-6; a weak D match, TRBD1 (6 bases). CDR1 SGDLS and CDR2 YYNGEE come from the germline V gene. The CDR3 length is 15 residues. Trimming removed 0 bases at V and 7 bases at J, with 11 bases between. CDR3: CASSVAGQYNSPLHF. The CDR3 bases are TGTGCCAGCAGCGTAGCAGGACAGTACAATTCACCCCTCCACTTT.

J is TRBJ1-3 and V is TRBV7-9; D unclear. V lost 8 bases and J lost 0, with 17 bases in between. This CDR3 spans 16 amino acids. The germline V gene has CDR1 SEHNR and CDR2 FQNEAQ (reference sequence). The CDR3 here is CASADVIRSSGNTIYF. In DNA form, the CDR3 reads TGTGCCAGCGCCGATGTCATCCGGAGCTCTGGAAACACCATATATTTT.

The chain employs TRBV14 and TRBJ2-7; D is possibly TRBD1 or TRBD2 (6 bases each). The CDR3 totals 15 residues. The V and J ends lost 4 bases and 6 bases respectively, with 19 bases between them. Looked up from germline, CDR1 is SGHDN and CDR2 is FVKESK. CDR3 sequence (DNA): TGTGCCAGCAGCCGAGGGGGGAGAGGGTATCTCGAGCAGTACTTC. The encoded protein is CASSRGGRGYLEQYF.

This clone came up a few times. The chain carries TRBV28 and TRBJ2-2; TRBD1 aligns across 7 bases. The CDR3 runs 16 residues. V lost 1 base and J lost 5; bases outside the gene matches: 7. Germline values: CDR1 MDHEN, CDR2 SYDVKM. CDR3 DNA: TGTGCCAGCAGTTTATCCCGTTCCAGGGGGACCGGGGAGCTGTTTTTT. Amino acid sequence: CASSLSRSRGTGELFF.

The genes are TRBV5-1 and TRBJ2-7, with D possibly matching TRBD2 (6 bases). The V gene lost 0 bases and the J gene lost 2 bases, with 9 bases spanning the gap. Germline V CDR1 and CDR2: SGHRS, YFSETQ. This CDR3 has 14 residues. The CDR3 sequence is CASSLGGRTYEQYF. The CDR3 DNA follows: TGCGCCAGCAGCTTGGGAGGGAGGACCTACGAGCAGTACTTC.

The chain combines TRBV5-8 with TRBJ1-2; tentatively, D is TRBD1 (5 bases). The germline CDR1 and CDR2 sequences are SGHTS and YDEGEE. The CDR3 is 13 amino acids. Trimming left V 4 bases short and J 4 bases short, with 11 bases between. CDR3 DNA: TGTGCCAGCAGCCTAGCGGGGGGCTATGGCTACACCTTC. This translates into CASSLAGGYGYTF.

This chain uses TRBV4-3 with TRBJ2-7, with 9 bases aligning to TRBD1. This CDR3 comprises 16 residues. Germline CDR1 reads LGHNA; CDR2 reads YSLEER. After removal of 0 bases from V and 4 bases from J, the junction contained 7 bases not matched to a gene. The CDR3 DNA follows: TGCGCCAGCAGCCAAGATCGGACAGGGGATAGGTACGAGCAGTACTTC. This codes for CASSQDRTGDRYEQYF.